The clone carrying this T cell receptor beta chain was observed at least ten times. Its antigen is unknown. The CDR3 contains 14 residues. Germline CDR1 is MNHNY and CDR2 is SVGAGI (reference sequence). The V end was cut by 0 bases, the J end by 6 bases, with 9 bases between. This record comes from a study of spatial heterogeneity in lung cancer. The study, taken as a whole, reports: Tumor mutation counts were tracked by expanded intratumoral alpha and beta TCR counts.

The time point here: sample taken at primary tumor resection. TCRdb independently ran MiXCR on the 5' RACE reads; one entry per CDR3 protein. The sample includes approximately 11,000 distinct CDR3 sequences, 5.1% seen only once; the top ten take roughly 12%. The receptor's source is a male donor with early-stage non-small cell lung cancer. The input for sequencing was lung tumor tissue, taken at surgery. The chain uses TRBV6-6 and TRBJ1-5; D call uncertain. CDR3 nucleotide sequence: TGTGCCAGCAGTTACTCGAGTCTTTCTCAGCCCCAGCATTTT. Translation: CASSYSSLSQPQHF.